A selection of T cell receptor beta chains follows, all from one sample in a study of cytomegalovirus exposure and HLA in healthy donors. Libraries were prepared by immunoSEQ multiplex PCR; TCRdb keeps only in-frame clonotypes and omits some of them. The sample has 100,000 to 150,000 clones, more than 65% seen once. The sequencing input was PBMCs. These receptors came from a male donor in good health and CMV-seropositive. Each CDR3 is given without its conserved first and last residue. Fields, in order: V gene, CDR3 protein.

V: TRBV5-1; CDR3: ASSYLRDRVRNEQF
V: TRBV2; CDR3: ASISGGTGANGLT
V: TRBV11-2; CDR3: ASSSTRVYEQY
V: TRBV11-2; CDR3: ASKTLRQGRLGEQY
V: TRBV23-1; CDR3: ASTRPLAKEGQGFYEQY
V: TRBV4-1; CDR3: ASSQDPTGRFDEQF
V: TRBV5-1; CDR3: ASRTGSQETQY
V: TRBV6-5; CDR3: ASSTAPGQRYEQY
V: TRBV7-9; CDR3: ASSFSGHGLNVTNEKLF
V: TRBV10-3; CDR3: AISEPLGTDSGNTIY
V: TRBV19; CDR3: ASSKRSGGASDTQY
V: TRBV6-5; CDR3: ASSYSQPGQNSPLH
V: TRBV7-9; CDR3: ASSLIADIYT
V: TRBV2; CDR3: ASSALTSGTFYTQY
V: TRBV7-8; CDR3: ASSSIWDREAF
V: TRBV29-1; CDR3: SVGQSTDTQY
V: TRBV2; CDR3: ASSARGQGAGEQY
V: TRBV28; CDR3: ASSYPRQLGGHEQY
V: TRBV27; CDR3: ASRPDSAINYGYT
V: TRBV9; CDR3: ASSVGTGGYLLKGGYT
V: TRBV5-4; CDR3: ASSLGRRTGNTIY
V: TRBV12-5; CDR3: ASGLDPRSSYNEQF
V: TRBV2; CDR3: ASSTTGTYEQY
V: TRBV19; CDR3: ASSIRGQGGVVLAAF
V: TRBV27; CDR3: ASSLSISGNTIY
V: TRBV5-4; CDR3: ASSFPQETQY
V: TRBV7-9; CDR3: ASSFPRDSVVRSYNEQF
V: TRBV2; CDR3: ASSEEIQGFANTGELF
V: TRBV7-9; CDR3: ASSLYGLYNEQF
V: TRBV29-1; CDR3: SVRGDTQY
V: TRBV18; CDR3: ASSPPGISYGYT
V: TRBV6-1; CDR3: ASSERGGGFTEAF
V: TRBV5-6; CDR3: ASSPRTRRYEQY
V: TRBV28; CDR3: ASSPPHRVGTEAF
V: TRBV18; CDR3: ASSPGGNQPQH
V: TRBV6-5; CDR3: ASRLTPSSYNEQF
V: TRBV28; CDR3: ASSLPGGGTEAF
V: TRBV6-6; CDR3: ASSQDRGYQPQH
V: TRBV29-1; CDR3: SVEGAQRTEAF
V: TRBV27; CDR3: ASSLALTGIGRAF
V: TRBV18; CDR3: ASSPMRDSIEAF
V: TRBV27; CDR3: ASSLSAGGEAF
V: TRBV7-9; CDR3: ASSLSREETQY
V: TRBV2; CDR3: ASGGDASSYEQY
V: TRBV2; CDR3: ASRIRTGMGNEQF
V: TRBV28; CDR3: ASSYSGDTQY
V: TRBV19; CDR3: ASCVTGMNTEAF
V: TRBV27; CDR3: ASSPGQRAEAF
V: TRBV28; CDR3: ASGHAYEQY
V: TRBV7-3; CDR3: ASSSRGNTGELF